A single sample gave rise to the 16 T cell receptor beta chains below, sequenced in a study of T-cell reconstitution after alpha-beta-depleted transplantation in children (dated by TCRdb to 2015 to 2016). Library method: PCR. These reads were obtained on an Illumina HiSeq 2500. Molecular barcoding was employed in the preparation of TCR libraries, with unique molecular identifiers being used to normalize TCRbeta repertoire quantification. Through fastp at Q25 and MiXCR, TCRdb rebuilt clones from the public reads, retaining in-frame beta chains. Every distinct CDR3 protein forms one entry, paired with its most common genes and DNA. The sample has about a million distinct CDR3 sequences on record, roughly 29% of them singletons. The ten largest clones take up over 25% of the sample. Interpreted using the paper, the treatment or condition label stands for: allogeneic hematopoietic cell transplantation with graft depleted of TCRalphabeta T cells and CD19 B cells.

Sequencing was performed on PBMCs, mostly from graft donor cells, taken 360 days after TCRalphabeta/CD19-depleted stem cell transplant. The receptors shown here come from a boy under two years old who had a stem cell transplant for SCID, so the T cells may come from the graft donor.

The CDR3 nucleotides are TGTGCCAGCAGTTACTCTCTGGGCGAGCAGTACTTC. Translation gives CASSYSLGEQYF. The chain joins TRBV6-5 to TRBJ2-7; D uncertain. The length of the CDR3 is 12 residues. Germline values: CDR1 MNHEY, CDR2 SVGAGI. V was trimmed by 0 bases and J by 6 bases, leaving 6 bases between them.

The CDR3 is CSARAGVRETQYF. The CDR3 bases are TGCAGTGCTAGAGCGGGGGTACGAGAGACCCAGTACTTC. The chain is built from TRBV20-1 and TRBJ2-5; TRBD2 is a possible D gene (6 bases). Germline CDR1 reads DFQATT; CDR2 reads SNEGSKA (reference sequence). The CDR3 is 13 amino acids. Deletions cut 1 base from V and 4 bases from J, with 10 bases between.

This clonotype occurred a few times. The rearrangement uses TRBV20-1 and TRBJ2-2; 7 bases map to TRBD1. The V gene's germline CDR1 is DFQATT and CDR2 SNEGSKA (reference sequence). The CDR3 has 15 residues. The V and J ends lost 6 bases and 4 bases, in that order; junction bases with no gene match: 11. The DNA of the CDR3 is TGCAGTGCACTTCGGCAGGGACAGATCACCGGGGAGCTGTTTTTT. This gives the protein CSALRQGQITGELFF.

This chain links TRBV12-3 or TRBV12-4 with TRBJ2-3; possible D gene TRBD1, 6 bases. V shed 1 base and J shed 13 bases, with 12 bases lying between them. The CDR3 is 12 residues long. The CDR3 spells CASSLGGHNKYF. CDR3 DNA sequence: TGTGCCAGCAGTTTAGGGGGGCATAATAAGTATTTT.

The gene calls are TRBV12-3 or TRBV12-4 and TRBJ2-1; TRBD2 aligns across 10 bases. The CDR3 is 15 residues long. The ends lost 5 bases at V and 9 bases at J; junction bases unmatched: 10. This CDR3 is CASSSRGSGGSEQFF. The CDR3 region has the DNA TGTGCCAGCAGTAGCCGTGGTAGCGGGGGGTCTGAGCAGTTCTTC.

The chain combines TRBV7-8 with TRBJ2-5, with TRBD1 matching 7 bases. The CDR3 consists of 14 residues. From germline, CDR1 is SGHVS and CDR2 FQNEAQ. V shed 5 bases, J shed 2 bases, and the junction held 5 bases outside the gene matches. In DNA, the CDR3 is TGTGCCAGCAGCCAGTACAGGGGACAAGAGACCCAGTACTTC. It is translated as CASSQYRGQETQYF.

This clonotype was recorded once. The CDR3 DNA sequence: TGCAGCGTTGTAGGTTGGGGAGATGAGCAGTTCTTC. Protein product: CSVVGWGDEQFF. V and J are TRBV29-1 and TRBJ2-1, with D maybe TRBD2 (5 bases). The germline V gene encodes CDR1 SQVTM and CDR2 ANQGSEA. V was shortened by 4 bases and J by 8 bases, with 12 bases between the two germline ends. The CDR3 is 12 residues long.

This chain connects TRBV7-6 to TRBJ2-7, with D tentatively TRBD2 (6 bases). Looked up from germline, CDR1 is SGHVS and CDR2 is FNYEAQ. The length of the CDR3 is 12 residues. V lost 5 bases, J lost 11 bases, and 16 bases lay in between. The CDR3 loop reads CASSRPGGRKYF. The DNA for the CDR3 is TGTGCCAGCAGCCGCCCCGGGGGTAGGAAGTACTTC.

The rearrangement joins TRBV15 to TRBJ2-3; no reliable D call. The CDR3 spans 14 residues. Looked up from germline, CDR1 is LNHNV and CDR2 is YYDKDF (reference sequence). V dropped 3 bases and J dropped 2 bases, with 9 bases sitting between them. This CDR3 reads CATSRFRTTDTQYF. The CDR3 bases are TGTGCCACCAGCAGGTTCCGGACCACAGATACGCAGTATTTT.

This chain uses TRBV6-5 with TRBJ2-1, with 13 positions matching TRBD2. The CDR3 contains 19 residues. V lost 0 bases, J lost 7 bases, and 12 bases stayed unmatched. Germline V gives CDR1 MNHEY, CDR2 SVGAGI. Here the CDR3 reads CASSYSRAGTSGVRNEQFF. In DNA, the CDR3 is TGTGCCAGCAGTTACTCGAGAGCCGGGACTAGCGGGGTGAGGAATGAGCAGTTCTTC.

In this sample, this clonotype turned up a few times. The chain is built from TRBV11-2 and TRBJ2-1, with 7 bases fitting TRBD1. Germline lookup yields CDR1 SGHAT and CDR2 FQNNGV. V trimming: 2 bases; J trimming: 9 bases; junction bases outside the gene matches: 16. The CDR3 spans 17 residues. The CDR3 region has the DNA TGTGCCAGCAGCTTACCCCCCCGACAGGGATCCCCGACTGAGCAGTTCTTC. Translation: CASSLPPRQGSPTEQFF.

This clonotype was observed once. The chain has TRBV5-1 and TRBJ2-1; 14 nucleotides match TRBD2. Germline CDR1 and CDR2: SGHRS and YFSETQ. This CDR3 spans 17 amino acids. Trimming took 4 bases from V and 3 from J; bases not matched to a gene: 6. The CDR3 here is CASSQGLAGAIYNEQFF. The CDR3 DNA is TGCGCCAGCAGCCAGGGACTAGCGGGGGCTATCTACAATGAGCAGTTCTTC.

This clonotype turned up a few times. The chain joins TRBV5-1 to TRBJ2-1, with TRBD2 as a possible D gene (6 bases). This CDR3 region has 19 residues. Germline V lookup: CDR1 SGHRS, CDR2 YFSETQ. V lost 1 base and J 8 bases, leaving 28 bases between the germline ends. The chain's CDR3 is CASSLKFLAVRPTGDEQFF. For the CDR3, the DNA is TGCGCCAGCAGCTTGAAGTTTTTGGCAGTTCGCCCTACGGGGGATGAGCAGTTCTTC.

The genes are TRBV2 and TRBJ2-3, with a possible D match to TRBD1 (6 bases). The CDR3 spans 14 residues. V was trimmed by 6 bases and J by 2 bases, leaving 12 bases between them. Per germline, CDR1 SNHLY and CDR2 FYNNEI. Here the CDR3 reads CASRMTGPTDTQYF. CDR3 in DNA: TGTGCCAGCAGAATGACAGGCCCCACAGATACGCAGTATTTT.

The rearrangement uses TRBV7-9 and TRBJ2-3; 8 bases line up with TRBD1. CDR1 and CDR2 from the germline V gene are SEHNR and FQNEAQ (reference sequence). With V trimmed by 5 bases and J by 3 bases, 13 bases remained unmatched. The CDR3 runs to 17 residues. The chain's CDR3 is CASSDRTGKGRTDTQYF. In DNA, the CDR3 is TGTGCCAGCAGCGATCGGACAGGGAAGGGGAGAACAGATACGCAGTATTTT.

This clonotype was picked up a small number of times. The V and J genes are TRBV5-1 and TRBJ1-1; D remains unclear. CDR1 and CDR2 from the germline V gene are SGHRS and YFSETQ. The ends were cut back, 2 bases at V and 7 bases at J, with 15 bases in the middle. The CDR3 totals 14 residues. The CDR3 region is CASSFPGPTNEAFF. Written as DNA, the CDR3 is TGCGCCAGCAGCTTCCCCGGCCCTACAAATGAAGCTTTCTTT.